The clone carrying this T cell receptor beta chain was seen many times. The antigen is not known. The data belong to a study of identical twins. Study conclusions and caveats: Without tracking the same donors, conclusions rested on cross-sectional statistical analysis. A partial confounding effect on zero-insertion analyses could come from invariant MAIT and iNKT cells.

There were only healthy Caucasians among the donors. Unique molecular identifiers were present on the cDNA, which also gained a universal primer site by template switching. TCRdb re-called the 5' RACE reads with MiXCR, one entry per CDR3 protein. The sample holds 350,000 to 450,000 distinct CDR3 sequences, approximately 17% seen once. The TCR comes from a man aged 45-65 years in good health. Material: naive T cells sorted from blood.

CDR3 in DNA: TGTGCCAGCAGCTTGGGTAGGGACAGCCATCAGCCCCAGCATTTT. Protein: CASSLGRDSHQPQHF. The chain is built from TRBV5-5 and TRBJ1-5, with 7 bases fitting TRBD1. Germline V gene sequence: CDR1 SGHKS, CDR2 YYEKEE (reference sequence). The CDR3 extends over 15 amino acids. The J segment lost 5 bases and the V segment lost 0 bases, leaving 5 bases of the junction unmatched.